One sample yielded the 14 T cell receptor beta chains listed below, sequenced in a study of CD8+ T cells in alopecia areata. Reverse transcribed after extraction, RNA yielded cDNA as the sequencing template. Generated by immunoSEQ multiplex PCR, the TCRdb table keeps only in-frame clones and is missing some. Of hundreds of thousands of clones listed, 30% to 40% were seen once; the top ten hold roughly 0.5%. The treatment is: oral pan-JAK inhibitor, 5-10 mg twice daily. This specimen was CD4+ T cells sorted from blood, taken at approximately week 30, from a patient treated with tofacitinib. These receptors all stem from a human donor with alopecia areata.

The chain carries TRBV12-2 and TRBJ2-7; TRBD2, the table's D call, was not compared with the DNA. TRBV12-2 is a listed pseudogene. The CDR3 is 13 amino acids. CDR3 sequence reads: CASRREGSYEQYF. For the CDR3, the DNA is TGTGCAAGTCGTAGAGAGGGTTCCTACGAGCAGTACTTC.

This chain connects TRBV7-2 to TRBJ2-1, with D perhaps matching TRBD2 (6 bases). The germline CDR1 and CDR2 sequences are SGHTA and FQGNSA. V was pared by 3 bases and J by 2 bases, with 14 bases between. The CDR3 is 16 amino acids. CDR3 in amino acids: CASSFGGNLAYNEQFF. In DNA form, the CDR3 reads TGTGCCAGCAGCTTTGGAGGGAACCTGGCCTACAATGAGCAGTTCTTC.

This chain joins TRBV4-2 and TRBJ2-2, with 7 nucleotides matching TRBD1. V shed 7 bases, J shed 3 bases, and the junction held 5 bases outside the gene matches. This CDR3 region has 14 residues. Looked up from germline, CDR1 is LGHNA and CDR2 is YNFKEQ. CDR3 nucleotides: TGTGCCAGCACCACAGGGGCGGACACCGGGGAGCTGTTTTTT. Amino acids: CASTTGADTGELFF.

This clone was observed a single time. CDR3 protein: CASSKIQNTEAFF. Here the CDR3 DNA reads TGTGCCAGCAGCAAGATACAGAACACTGAAGCTTTCTTT. This chain uses TRBV9 with TRBJ1-1; D is unresolved. The CDR3 contains 13 residues. Germline CDR1 and CDR2: SGDLS and YYNGEE. Trimming removed 4 bases at V and 1 base at J, with 8 bases between.

The rearrangement joins TRBV6-6 to TRBJ2-1; 8 nucleotides match TRBD2. After removal of 6 bases from V and 5 bases from J, the junction contained 9 bases not matched to a gene. The CDR3 sequence is 15 residues long. The germline CDR1 and CDR2 sequences are MNHNY and SVGAGI (reference sequence). The CDR3 loop is CASSQERGGDNEQFF. The CDR3 DNA follows: TGTGCCAGCAGCCAAGAACGGGGGGGGGACAATGAGCAGTTCTTC.

This clone was observed a few times. The chain joins TRBV6-5 to TRBJ2-7; 7 bases match TRBD1. CDR3 length: 14 amino acids. J gave up 3 bases and V 6 bases, and 8 bases lay outside the gene matches. The germline gives CDR1 MNHEY, CDR2 SVGAGI. In nucleotides, the CDR3 is TGTGCCAGCAGCCCCCGACAGGGAATCTACGAGCAGTACTTC. This sequence encodes CASSPRQGIYEQYF.

This rearrangement joins TRBV4-1 to TRBJ2-7; 10 nucleotides align to TRBD2. Germline trimming cut 2 bases from V and 2 bases from J; bases unmatched to any gene: 9. The germline V gene has CDR1 MGHRA and CDR2 YSYEKL. This CDR3 region has 17 residues. The CDR3 loop reads CASSQQGGSGRAYEQYF. The DNA for the CDR3 is TGCGCCAGCAGCCAACAAGGTGGGAGCGGGAGGGCCTACGAGCAGTACTTC.

The rearrangement uses TRBV6-5 and TRBJ2-7; D perhaps matches TRBD1 (6 bases). This CDR3 comprises 14 residues. Germline lookup yields CDR1 MNHEY and CDR2 SVGAGI. Trimming removed 6 bases from V and 0 bases from J, with 12 bases in between. The CDR3 coding sequence is TGTGCCAGCAGAAGCGGACAGAGCTCCTACGAGCAGTACTTC. It translates to CASRSGQSSYEQYF.

The V call is TRBV30, the J call TRBJ2-1, with TRBD2 as a possible D gene (5 bases). The CDR3 contains 14 residues. Germline CDR1 GTSNPN, CDR2 SVGIG (reference sequence). V was pared by 3 bases and J by 3 bases, with 12 bases between. The CDR3 region is CAWRTGDYYNEQFF. CDR3 in DNA: TGTGCCTGGAGGACGGGCGACTACTACAATGAGCAGTTCTTC.

The chain is built from TRBV11-3 and TRBJ2-7; 9 bases line up with TRBD1. This CDR3 has 16 residues. Germline V lookup: CDR1 SGHNT, CDR2 YENEEA. The V segment lost 0 bases and the J segment 3 bases; nucleotides outside the gene matches: 6. The CDR3 region is CASSLDPATGGYEQYF. DNA of the CDR3: TGTGCCAGCAGCTTAGATCCGGCGACAGGGGGCTACGAGCAGTACTTC.

The chain recombines TRBV5-1 with TRBJ2-7, with 9 positions matching TRBD1. V lost 4 bases to trimming and J lost 2 bases; unmatched junction nucleotides: 4. Germline lookup yields CDR1 SGHRS and CDR2 YFSETQ. This CDR3 contains 14 residues. CDR3 region: CASSPGQGPYEQYF. In DNA, the CDR3 is TGCGCCAGCAGCCCGGGACAGGGACCCTACGAGCAGTACTTC.

The genes are TRBV19 and TRBJ1-2; D unresolved. V dropped 8 bases and J dropped 8 bases, with 9 bases sitting between them. Germline V gene lookup returns CDR1 LNHDA and CDR2 SQIVND (reference sequence). The CDR3 contains 10 residues. CDR3 residues: CASGDRGYTF. The CDR3 DNA reads TGTGCCAGTGGGGATAGGGGCTACACCTTC.

The chain recombines TRBV7-2 with TRBJ1-2; 7 positions match TRBD1. The CDR3 is 15 residues long. CDR1 is SGHTA and CDR2 is FQGNSA in the germline V gene. V lost 0 bases, J lost 4 bases, and 5 bases stayed unmatched. CDR3 nucleotide sequence: TGTGCCAGCAGCTTAGCAGACAGGGAAGTCTATGGCTACACCTTC. Translation gives CASSLADREVYGYTF.

The chain carries TRBV7-8 and TRBJ1-1; D gene uncertain. V lost 7 bases, J lost 3 bases, and 15 bases lay in between. The CDR3 has 14 amino acids. The germline V gene has CDR1 SGHVS and CDR2 FQNEAQ. CDR3 nucleotides: TGTGCCAGCAAGGTGGGCAGGTGGGACACTGAAGCTTTCTTT. Protein: CASKVGRWDTEAFF.